The clone carrying this T cell receptor beta chain has a handful of counts. A much bigger clone sits one base away, suggesting this may be a read error. This sample is part of a study of T cells in Graves' hyperthyroidism and ophthalmopathy. V lost 2 bases, J lost 2 bases, and 3 bases lay in between. The CDR3 is 12 amino acids. Germline CDR1 is SGDLS and CDR2 is YYNGEE. Amplification targeted TCR beta CDR3 regions from RNA transcripts. The HTBI set primed first-round TCR CDR3 RT-PCR. MiXCR was run by TCRdb on the multiplex PCR reads, yielding one entry per CDR3 protein. Of fewer than 700,000 distinct CDR3 sequences in the sample, under 20% were seen once.

Material: blood. The chain links TRBV9 to TRBJ2-3; D is undetermined. This clonotype was obtained from a woman in her twenties or thirties with Graves' hyperthyroidism. CDR3 in DNA: TGTGCCAGCAGCGTCTTCACAGATACGCAGTATTTT. It yields the protein CASSVFTDTQYF.